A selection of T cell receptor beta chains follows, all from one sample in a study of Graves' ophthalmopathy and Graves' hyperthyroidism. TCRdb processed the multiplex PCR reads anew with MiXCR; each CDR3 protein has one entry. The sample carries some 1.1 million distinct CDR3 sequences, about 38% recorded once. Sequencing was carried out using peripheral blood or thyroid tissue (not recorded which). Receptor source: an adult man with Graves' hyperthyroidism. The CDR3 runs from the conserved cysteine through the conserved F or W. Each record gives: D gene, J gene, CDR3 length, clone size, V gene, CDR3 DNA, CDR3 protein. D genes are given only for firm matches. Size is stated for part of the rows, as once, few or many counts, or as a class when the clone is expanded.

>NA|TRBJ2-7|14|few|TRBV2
TGTGCCAGCAGTTTCTCGGCAGGTTACTACGAGCAGTACTTC
CASSFSAGYYEQYF
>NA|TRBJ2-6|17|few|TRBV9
TGTGCCAGCAGCGTAGCGCCAAAGAACTCTGGGGCCAACGTCCTGACTTTC
CASSVAPKNSGANVLTF
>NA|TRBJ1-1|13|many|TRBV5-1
TGCGCCAGCAGCTTGTGGCAGAACACTGAAGCTTTCTTT
CASSLWQNTEAFF
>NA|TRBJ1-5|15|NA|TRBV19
TGTGCCAGTAGTATTCGCGGGACTAGCCGGGAGACCCAGCATTTT
CASSIRGTSRETQHF
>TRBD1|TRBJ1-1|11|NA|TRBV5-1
TGCGCCAGCGCCCAGGGGGGGATAGCTTTCTTT
CASAQGGIAFF
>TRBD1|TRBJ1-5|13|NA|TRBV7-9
TGTGCCAGCAGCTCGGAGGGGGCGAGACCCCAGCATTTT
CASSSEGARPQHF
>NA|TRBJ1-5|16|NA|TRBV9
TGTGCCAGCAGTTACGACGTGACAGGTAGCAATCAGCCCCAGCATTTT
CASSYDVTGSNQPQHF
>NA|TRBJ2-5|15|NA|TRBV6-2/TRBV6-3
TGTGCCAGCAGGTTATCCCCCGGACAACCTCTGACCCAGTACTTC
CASRLSPGQPLTQYF
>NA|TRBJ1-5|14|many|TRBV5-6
TGTGCCAGCAGTCGACAGGAGTTGAATCAGCCCCAGCATTTT
CASSRQELNQPQHF
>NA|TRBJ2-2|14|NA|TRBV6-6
TGTGCCAGCAAAGAGACAGGGAACACCGGGGAGCTGTTTTTT
CASKETGNTGELFF
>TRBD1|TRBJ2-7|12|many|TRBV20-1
TGCAGCGCCCGGGACAGGGGGTACGAGCAGTACTTC
CSARDRGYEQYF
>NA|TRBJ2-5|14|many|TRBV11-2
TGTGCCAGCAGCCCATTGTTCGGTCAAGAGACCCAGTACTTC
CASSPLFGQETQYF
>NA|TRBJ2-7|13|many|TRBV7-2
TGTGCCAGCAGCTTAGGTGTGGCCTACGAGCAGTACTTC
CASSLGVAYEQYF
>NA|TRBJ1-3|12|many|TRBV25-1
TGTGCCAGCAGTATCGGGGGAAACACCATATATTTT
CASSIGGNTIYF
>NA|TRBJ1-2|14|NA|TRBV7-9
TGTGCCAGCACGCGGAGCGGGTATATGTCCTGGGCCACCTTC
CASTRSGYMSWATF
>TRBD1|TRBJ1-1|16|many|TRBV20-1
TGCAGTGCTTCTCGGACAGGGACTACGGGGAACACTGAAGCTTTCTTT
CSASRTGTTGNTEAFF
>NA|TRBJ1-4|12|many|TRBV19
TGTGCCAGTAGTATTGAGCGGCAAAAACTGTTTTTT
CASSIERQKLFF
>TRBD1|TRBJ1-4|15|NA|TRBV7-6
TGTGCCAGCAGCTCCAGACAGGGAACCGATGAAAAACTGTTTTTT
CASSSRQGTDEKLFF
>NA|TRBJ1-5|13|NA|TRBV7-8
TGTGCCAGCAGCCCACCTCGAGGAGACGAGCAGCATTTT
CASSPPRGDEQHF
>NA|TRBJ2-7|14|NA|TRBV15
TGTGCCACCAGCAGAGCTCGATCGGACTCGCTCCAGTACTTC
CATSRARSDSLQYF
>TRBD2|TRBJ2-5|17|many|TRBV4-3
TGCGCCAGCAGCCCAGGGACTAGCGGGAGGGTAGGGGAGACCCAGTACTTC
CASSPGTSGRVGETQYF
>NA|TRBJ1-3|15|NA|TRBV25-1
TGTACCAGCAGAGATCAAGGGAGCTCTGGAAACACCATATATTTT
CTSRDQGSSGNTIYF
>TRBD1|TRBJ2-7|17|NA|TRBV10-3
TGTGCCAGCAGTAAGGGGGCTCACCGGGACAGGGTACGGATTTCGTACTTC
CASSKGAHRDRVRISYF
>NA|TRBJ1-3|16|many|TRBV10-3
TGTGCCATCAGCTATCTATCGGCCCCCTCTGGAAACACCATATATTTT
CAISYLSAPSGNTIYF
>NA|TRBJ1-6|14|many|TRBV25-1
TGTGCCAGCAACGAACGCAAACGTAATTCACCCCTCCACTTT
CASNERKRNSPLHF
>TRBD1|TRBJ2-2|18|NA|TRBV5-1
TGCGCCAGCAGGGATACAGGGGTTCGAGGGCCGGAAACCGGGGAGCTGTTTTTT
CASRDTGVRGPETGELFF
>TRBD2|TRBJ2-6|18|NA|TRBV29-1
TGCAGCGTTGAAGGGCTAGCGGAAAAGAGTTCTGGGGCCAACGTCCTGACTTTC
CSVEGLAEKSSGANVLTF
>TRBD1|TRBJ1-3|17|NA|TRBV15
TGTGCCACCAGCGAACGGGGACAGGTTCCGGCTGGAAACACCATATATTTT
CATSERGQVPAGNTIYF
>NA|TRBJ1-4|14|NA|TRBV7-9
TGTGCCAGCAGCTTAAGGGGGATTAATGAAAAACTGTTTTTT
CASSLRGINEKLFF
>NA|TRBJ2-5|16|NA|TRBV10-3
TGTGCCAGCAGACGAAACCCTGTCGGGTACCAAGAGACCCAGTACTTC
CASRRNPVGYQETQYF
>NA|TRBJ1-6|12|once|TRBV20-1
TGCAGTGCTAGAGATTTGGCCGAAGCGCTCCACTTT
CSARDLAEALHF
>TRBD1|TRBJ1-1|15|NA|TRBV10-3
TGTGCCATCAGTGAGGGGGACAGGGGGCGTACTGAAGCTTTCTTT
CAISEGDRGRTEAFF